The 6 T cell receptor beta chains given below trace back to one sample, sequenced in a study of blood T cell repertoires in COVID-19. Measured with immunoSEQ multiplex PCR; TCRdb has only the in-frame clones, and not every one. The profile covers about 270,000 clones, with around four fifths appearing a single time and approximately 6% taken by the ten largest. The material sequenced was peripheral blood. The receptors here all came from a man aged 80 or over with acute or convalescent COVID-19.

The rearrangement links TRBV18 to TRBJ1-1; D possibly corresponds to TRBD1 (5 bases). CDR1 is KGHSH and CDR2 is LQKENI in the germline V gene. CDR3 length equals 13 residues. V lost 2 bases and J lost 6, with 10 bases in between. The CDR3 nucleotides are TGTGCCAGCTCACCAGGGGCAATGGCTGAAGCTTTCTTT. Its translation is CASSPGAMAEAFF.

J is TRBJ1-5 and V is TRBV28, with D hard to call. Trimming pared 1 base from V and 4 bases from J, leaving 8 bases between. Germline V CDR1 and CDR2: MDHEN, SYDVKM. The CDR3 has 14 amino acids. CDR3 residues: CASSLSRRNQPQHF. The CDR3 DNA is TGTGCCAGCAGTTTATCACGCAGGAATCAGCCCCAGCATTTT.

The chain combines TRBV11-2 with TRBJ2-4; TRBD2 is a possible D gene (5 bases). Trimming removed 5 bases at V and 7 bases at J, with 15 bases between. The CDR3 consists of 14 residues. Germline V CDR1 and CDR2: SGHAT, FQNNGV. In nucleotides, the CDR3 is TGTGCCAGCAGCCCACTCAGGACTGTCAACATTCAGTACTTC. This translates into CASSPLRTVNIQYF.

The chain recombines TRBV6-6 with TRBJ2-2, with a possible D match to TRBD1 (6 bases). CDR3 size: 14 residues. CDR1 MNHNY and CDR2 SVGAGI come from the germline V gene (reference sequence). The V gene lost 0 bases and the J gene lost 8 bases, with 10 bases spanning the gap. CDR3 sequence (DNA): TGTGCCAGCAGTTACTCGACAGGTTTGGGGGAGCTGTTTTTT. Its translation is CASSYSTGLGELFF.

V usage is TRBV29-1 and J usage is TRBJ2-7; 8 bases align to TRBD1. The CDR3 extends over 12 amino acids. The trim removed 7 bases at V and 3 bases at J, leaving 5 bases unmatched. Germline V gives CDR1 SQVTM, CDR2 ANQGSEA. The CDR3 nucleotides are TGCAGCGGTGGGACAGGACTCTACGAGCAGTACTTC. Amino acids: CSGGTGLYEQYF.

The rearrangement uses TRBV25-1 and TRBJ2-2; 10 bases are a match to TRBD2. V was clipped by 3 bases and J by 2 bases; unmatched bases: 3. Germline V gene lookup returns CDR1 MGHDK and CDR2 SYGVNS. The CDR3 sequence is 16 residues long. The CDR3 sequence: CASSERTSGNTGELFF. The CDR3 nucleotides are TGTGCCAGCAGTGAGAGGACTAGCGGAAACACCGGGGAGCTGTTTTTT.